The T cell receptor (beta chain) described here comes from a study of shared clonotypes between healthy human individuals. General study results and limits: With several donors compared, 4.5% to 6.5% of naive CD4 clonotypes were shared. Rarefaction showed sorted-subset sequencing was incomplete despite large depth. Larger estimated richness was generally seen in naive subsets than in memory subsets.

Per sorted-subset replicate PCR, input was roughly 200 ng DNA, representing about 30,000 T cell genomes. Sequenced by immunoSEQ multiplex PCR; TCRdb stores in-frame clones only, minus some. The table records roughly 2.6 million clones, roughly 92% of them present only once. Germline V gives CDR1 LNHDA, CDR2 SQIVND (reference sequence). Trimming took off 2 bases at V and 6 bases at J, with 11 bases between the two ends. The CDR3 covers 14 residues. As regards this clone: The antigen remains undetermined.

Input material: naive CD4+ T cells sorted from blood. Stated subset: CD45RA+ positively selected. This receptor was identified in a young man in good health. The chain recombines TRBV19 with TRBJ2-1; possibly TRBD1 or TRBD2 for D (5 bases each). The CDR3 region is CASSILGVSNEQFF. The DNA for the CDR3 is TGTGCCAGTAGTATATTGGGGGTGAGCAATGAGCAGTTCTTC.